The 28 T cell receptor beta chains listed next were all sequenced from one sample in a study of CD8 T cells in ankylosing spondylitis. TCRdb called the 5' RACE reads again in MiXCR, with one record for every CDR3 protein. The data hold hundreds of thousands of distinct CDR3 sequences, with over 9.5% observed a single time. The sample consisted of blood, either unsorted or a sorted T cell fraction (not recorded which). These receptors all come from a male donor with ankylosing spondylitis or in good health (not recorded which).

The rearrangement joins TRBV7-2 to TRBJ2-5; 13 nucleotides match TRBD2. This CDR3 is 16 amino acids long. V lost 4 bases, J lost 5 bases, and 7 bases stayed unmatched. CDR1 is SGHTA and CDR2 is FQGNSA in the germline V gene. CDR3 region: CASSSSLAGGRETQYF. For the CDR3, the DNA is TGTGCCAGCAGCTCCTCACTAGCGGGGGGGCGGGAGACCCAGTACTTC. The full variable domain, rest sourced from reference TRBV7-2 and TRBJ2-5, is GAGVSQSPSNKVTEKGKDVELRCDPISGHTALYWYRQSLGQGLEFLIYFQGNSAPDKSGLPSDRFSAERTGGSVSTLTIQRTQQEDSAVYLCASSSSLAGGRETQYFGPGTRLLVL.

This clonotype has ten or more counts. This chain connects TRBV5-1 to TRBJ2-1, with D possibly TRBD2 on 5 matching bases. V lost 4 bases to trimming and J lost 8 bases, with 19 bases between them. Germline V gene lookup returns CDR1 SGHRS and CDR2 YFSETQ. The CDR3 consists of 15 residues. The CDR3 DNA reads as TGCGCCAGCAGCATCGAGGGTTTTTCGGGCCATGAGCAGTTCTTC. This codes for CASSIEGFSGHEQFF.

This clonotype was counted at least ten times. The chain joins TRBV12-3 or TRBV12-4 to TRBJ2-5; 7 nucleotides agree with TRBD1. The CDR3 contains 16 residues. V lost 3 bases to trimming and J lost 5 bases; unmatched junction nucleotides: 12. The CDR3, as DNA: TGTGCCAGCAGTTTGGGTGGAAGGGGGCAAAGGGAGACCCAGTACTTC. Translating gives CASSLGGRGQRETQYF.

This chain links TRBV19 with TRBJ2-1; D remains ambiguous. The CDR3 runs to 14 residues. V lost 6 bases, J lost 4 bases, and 13 bases lay in between. CDR1 LNHDA and CDR2 SQIVND come from the germline V gene (reference sequence). DNA of the CDR3: TGTGCCAGTAGCCCCACCCAGGAATACAATGAGCAGTTCTTC. Residues: CASSPTQEYNEQFF.

This clonotype appeared a few times. V usage is TRBV15 and J usage is TRBJ2-5; D is unresolved. This CDR3 is 16 amino acids long. Trimming took 0 bases from V and 1 from J, leaving 12 bases between them. The germline V gene has CDR1 LNHNV and CDR2 YYDKDF (reference sequence). The CDR3 bases are TGTGCCACCAGCAGAGAGAAGACTGGTGGCCAAGAGACCCAGTACTTC. It is translated as CATSREKTGGQETQYF.

This clonotype was recorded at least ten times. The V call is TRBV4-1, the J call TRBJ2-7; TRBD2 agrees at 7 bases. This CDR3 has 15 amino acids. With 0 bases clipped from V and 3 bases from J, the junction kept 5 bases outside the gene matches. Germline V CDR1 and CDR2: MGHRA, YSYEKL. The CDR3 coding sequence is TGCGCCAGCAGCCAAGATCCGGGGGGAAGCTACGAGCAGTACTTC. Amino acid sequence: CASSQDPGGSYEQYF.

This clonotype was counted a few times. This sequence joins TRBV7-9 and TRBJ2-1; 10 bases fit TRBD2. Trimming took 4 bases from V and 3 from J; bases not matched to a gene: 3. The CDR3 has 15 residues. The germline CDR1 and CDR2 sequences are SEHNR and FQNEAQ (reference sequence). The CDR3 region is CASSWLAGDYNEQFF. The CDR3 DNA reads as TGTGCCAGCAGCTGGCTAGCGGGGGACTACAATGAGCAGTTCTTC.

This clonotype has more than one count but fewer than ten. The genes are TRBV5-1 and TRBJ1-4; D not resolved. The CDR3 is 14 amino acids. Trimming took 1 base from V and 8 from J, leaving 12 bases between them. Per germline, CDR1 SGHRS and CDR2 YFSETQ. This CDR3 reads CASSLREPDEKLFF. The CDR3 DNA follows: TGCGCCAGCAGCTTGAGAGAGCCGGACGAAAAACTGTTTTTT.

This rearrangement joins TRBV7-9 to TRBJ2-3; 7 nucleotides agree with TRBD1. The CDR3 runs 16 residues. V dropped 6 bases and J dropped 6; count of bases not matched to a gene: 15. In germline, CDR1 is SEHNR, CDR2 FQNEAQ (reference sequence). This chain's CDR3 is CASRTGTTTHMDTQYF. CDR3 bases: TGTGCCAGCAGGACAGGGACGACCACGCACATGGATACGCAGTATTTT.

Worth noting for this clonotype: This may come from a read error, since a much larger clone is one base off. V usage is TRBV5-1 and J usage is TRBJ2-7; 8 nucleotides line up with TRBD2. Germline loops: CDR1 SGHRS, CDR2 YFSETQ. The CDR3 has 13 amino acids. Losses at the gene ends were 4 bases for V and 4 bases for J; bases not matched to a gene: 4. In DNA, the CDR3 is TGCGCCAGCAGCGCGACTAGCGTGTACGAGCAGTACTTC. Protein product: CASSATSVYEQYF.

This clonotype was counted between two and nine times. The genes are TRBV25-1 and TRBJ2-5; possible D gene TRBD1, 5 bases. The ends were cut back, 1 base at V and 4 bases at J, with 10 bases in the middle. This CDR3 region has 14 residues. CDR1 MGHDK and CDR2 SYGVNS come from the germline V gene. The CDR3 nucleotides read TGTGCCAGCAGTGAATTCGAAGGGGTAGAGACCCAGTACTTC. This encodes CASSEFEGVETQYF. Complete variable domain (other parts from reference TRBV25-1 and TRBJ2-5): EADIYQTPRYLVIGTGKKITLECSQTMGHDKMYWYQQDPGMELHLIHYSYGVNSTEKGDLSSESTVSRIRTEHFPLTLESARPSHTSQYLCASSEFEGVETQYFGPGTRLLVL.

The chain recombines TRBV7-8 with TRBJ2-1; unclear D gene. Between the trimmed V and J ends, which lost 0 bases and 6 bases, there was a span of 6 bases. From germline, CDR1 is SGHVS and CDR2 FQNEAQ. The CDR3 loop spans 13 amino acids. CDR3 bases: TGTGCCAGCAGCTTAGCGACCGCCAATGAGCAGTTCTTC. Translating gives CASSLATANEQFF.

Many counts were recorded for this clonotype. The rearrangement links TRBV2 to TRBJ2-2; D gene unclear. This CDR3 is 14 amino acids long. The V end was cut by 7 bases, the J end by 0 bases, with 9 bases between. The germline CDR1 and CDR2 sequences are SNHLY and FYNNEI. The DNA of the CDR3 is TGTGCCAGCACCAACAGCGCGAACACCGGGGAGCTGTTTTTT. Protein: CASTNSANTGELFF.

This clonotype was counted many times. The genes are TRBV12-3 or TRBV12-4 and TRBJ2-3, with D possibly being TRBD1 (5 bases). V was trimmed by 1 base and J by 15 bases, leaving 14 bases between them. The CDR3 is 12 amino acids. CDR3 nucleotide sequence: TGTGCCAGCAGTTTAGAACAGGCGACGGTATATTTT. This sequence encodes CASSLEQATVYF.

This clonotype was seen more than once but under ten times. The V and J genes are TRBV19 and TRBJ2-1; TRBD2 aligns across 9 bases. Germline CDR1 is LNHDA and CDR2 is SQIVND (reference sequence). The CDR3 sequence is 15 residues long. Losses at the gene ends were 7 bases for V and 0 bases for J; bases not matched to a gene: 4. CDR3 amino acids: CASTVAGDSYNEQFF. CDR3 in DNA: TGTGCCAGTACCGTAGCGGGGGACTCCTACAATGAGCAGTTCTTC. Combining the CDR3 with reference TRBV19 and TRBJ2-1 gives the whole variable domain DGGITQSPKYLFRKEGQNVTLSCEQNLNHDAMYWYRQDPGQGLRLIYYSQIVNDFQKGDIAEGYSVSREKKESFPLTVTSAQKNPTAFYLCASTVAGDSYNEQFFGPGTRLTVL.

This clonotype was seen ten or more times. The rearrangement links TRBV5-6 to TRBJ2-2, with D perhaps being TRBD1 or TRBD2 (5 bases each). There are 16 residues in the CDR3. Trimming stripped 4 bases from V and 6 bases from J, with 19 bases between. Germline CDR1 and CDR2: SGHDT and YYEEEE. In nucleotides, the CDR3 is TGTGCCAGCAGCCGCCTGGGGGTCGCAGGACCCGGGGAGCTGTTTTTT. Translating it yields CASSRLGVAGPGELFF.

This clonotype has at least ten counts. The chain links TRBV5-6 to TRBJ2-5, with TRBD1 matching over 9 bases. V trimming: 3 bases; J trimming: 1 base; junction bases outside the gene matches: 4. The CDR3 is made up of 15 amino acids. Germline CDR1 and CDR2: SGHDT and YYEEEE. For the CDR3, the DNA is TGTGCCAGCAGCTGGGGACAGGGTTTCCAAGAGACCCAGTACTTC. Translation: CASSWGQGFQETQYF.

The sample holds many counts of this clonotype. The chain couples TRBV5-5 to TRBJ1-5; 10 bases align to TRBD1. The CDR3 is 17 amino acids. V dropped 2 bases and J dropped 7; count of bases not matched to a gene: 12. Germline CDR1 is SGHKS and CDR2 is YYEKEE (reference sequence). The CDR3 nucleotides read TGTGCCAGCAGCTTCCTGCCGGGACAGGGGTTTTTGCAGCCCCAGCATTTT. Amino acids: CASSFLPGQGFLQPQHF.

This clonotype was counted a few times. The chain is built from TRBV4-2 and TRBJ2-2; 12 bases align to TRBD2. The length of the CDR3 is 18 residues. From germline, CDR1 is LGHNA and CDR2 YNFKEQ. Trimming at V came to 4 bases and at J to 8 bases, leaving 14 bases not matched to a gene. In DNA form, the CDR3 reads TGTGCCAGCAGCCCGCTAGCGGGGGGGACGGTAGGAGTTGGGGAGCTGTTTTTT. Protein product: CASSPLAGGTVGVGELFF.

This chain joins TRBV7-3 and TRBJ2-5; D remains unclear. V was shortened by 3 bases and J by 1 base, with 9 bases between the two germline ends. CDR3 length: 14 amino acids. Germline loops: CDR1 SGHTA, CDR2 FQGTGA. In DNA, the CDR3 is TGTGCCAGCAGCTTTAATGGGGTCCAAGAGACCCAGTACTTC. Translated: CASSFNGVQETQYF.

The table lists this clonotype with many counts. The chain carries TRBV12-3 or TRBV12-4 and TRBJ1-5; TRBD1 is a possible D gene (6 bases). V lost 5 bases, J lost 3 bases, and 11 bases lay in between. This CDR3 is built from 14 residues. In DNA form, the CDR3 reads TGTGCCAGCAGTACGCACAGGGCCAATCAGCCCCAGCATTTT. Protein sequence: CASSTHRANQPQHF.

The J gene is TRBJ2-7, the V gene TRBV5-1; TRBD1 might be the D (6 bases). CDR3 length: 16 amino acids. Trimming left V 4 bases short and J 2 bases short, with 19 bases between. The germline V gene has CDR1 SGHRS and CDR2 YFSETQ. CDR3 protein: CASSGGQGTITYEQYF. The CDR3 DNA reads as TGCGCCAGCAGCGGGGGCCAGGGGACCATCACCTACGAGCAGTACTTC.

The sample holds a few counts of this clonotype. This chain joins TRBV6-5 and TRBJ1-2; 7 nucleotides align to TRBD1. This CDR3 is built from 14 residues. Looked up from germline, CDR1 is MNHEY and CDR2 is SVGAGI. With 2 bases clipped from V and 8 bases from J, the junction kept 8 bases outside the gene matches. The chain's CDR3 is CASSYQGDPRGYTF. DNA of the CDR3: TGTGCCAGCAGTTACCAGGGGGACCCTAGGGGCTACACCTTC.

This clonotype was seen only a few times. This rearrangement joins TRBV14 to TRBJ2-2; maybe TRBD1 (5 bases). The germline V and J ends were trimmed by 3 bases and 5 bases, with 10 bases remaining between them. The V gene's germline CDR1 is SGHDN and CDR2 FVKESK. The CDR3 sequence is 14 residues long. For the CDR3, the DNA is TGTGCCAGCAGCCATAGACAGATTACCGGGGAGCTGTTTTTT. This encodes CASSHRQITGELFF.

The sample holds many counts of this clonotype. V usage is TRBV7-6 and J usage is TRBJ2-1, with D tentatively TRBD2 (5 bases). Germline V gives CDR1 SGHVS, CDR2 FNYEAQ. This CDR3 comprises 15 residues. V lost 3 bases and J 8 bases, leaving 17 bases between the germline ends. The CDR3 DNA follows: TGTGCCAGCAGCTTTTCGGCTAGCAACCCCGATGAGCAGTTCTTC. It yields the protein CASSFSASNPDEQFF.

This clonotype was detected ten times or more. The rearrangement links TRBV29-1 to TRBJ2-7; D is unclear. The CDR3 loop spans 14 amino acids. Germline CDR1 is SQVTM and CDR2 is ANQGSEA. Trimming shortened V by 4 bases and J by 0 bases, and 13 bases separated the two germline ends. The CDR3 DNA reads TGCAGCGTTGTGGAGAGAACGAGCTCCTACGAGCAGTACTTC. Amino acids: CSVVERTSSYEQYF.

This chain links TRBV13 with TRBJ1-5; the D gene is possibly TRBD1 (5 bases). From germline, CDR1 is PRHDT and CDR2 FYEKMQ (reference sequence). V shed 5 bases and J shed 6 bases, with 14 bases lying between them. The CDR3 totals 14 residues. CDR3 sequence (DNA): TGTGCCAGCAGCCGTAAGGGTAGGGGTCAGCCCCAGCATTTT. Translation: CASSRKGRGQPQHF.

V gene TRBV5-6 combines with J gene TRBJ1-1, with D possibly being TRBD1 (5 bases). The germline V and J ends were trimmed by 4 bases and 4 bases, with 17 bases remaining between them. The CDR3 is made up of 15 amino acids. The germline gives CDR1 SGHDT, CDR2 YYEEEE. The DNA for the CDR3 is TGTGCCAGCAGCCCTAGATGGGGCGTCGGCACTGAAGCTTTCTTT. It specifies CASSPRWGVGTEAFF.